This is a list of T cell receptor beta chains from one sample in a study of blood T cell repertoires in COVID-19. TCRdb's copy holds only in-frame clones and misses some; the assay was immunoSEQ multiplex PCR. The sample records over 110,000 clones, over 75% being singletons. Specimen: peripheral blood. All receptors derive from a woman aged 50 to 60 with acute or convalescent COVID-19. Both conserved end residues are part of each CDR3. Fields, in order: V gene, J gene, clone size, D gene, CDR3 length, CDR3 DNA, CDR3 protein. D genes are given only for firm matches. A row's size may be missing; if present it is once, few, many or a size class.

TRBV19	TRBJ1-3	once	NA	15	TGTGCCAGTAGCTCACTGGCGGAGGCTGGAAACACCATATATTTT	CASSSLAEAGNTIYF
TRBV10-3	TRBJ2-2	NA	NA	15	TGTGCCATCAGCGCCGGGAGACAGTACACCGGGGAGCTGTTTTTT	CAISAGRQYTGELFF
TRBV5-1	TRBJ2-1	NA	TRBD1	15	TGCGCCAGCAGCTTGGGGCGATCTGGACAGGGGAAGGTCTTCTTC	CASSLGRSGQGKVFF
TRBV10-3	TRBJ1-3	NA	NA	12	TGTGCCATCAGTGAAGAGGCTCGTTCCCCCATTTTT	CAISEEARSPIF
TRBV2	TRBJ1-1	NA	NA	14	TGTGCCAGCAACCCCCAGGGAGCGGGCACTGAAGCTTTCTTT	CASNPQGAGTEAFF
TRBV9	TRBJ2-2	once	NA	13	TGTGCCAGCAATAGGCCCACGGGCGGGGAGCTGTTTTTT	CASNRPTGGELFF
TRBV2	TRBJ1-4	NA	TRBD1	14	TGTGCCAGCAGAGGCCGGGACAGGGGTGAAAAACTGTTTTTT	CASRGRDRGEKLFF
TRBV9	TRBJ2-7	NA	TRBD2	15	TGTGCCAGCAGCGTAGGGGTAGCGGGGGGATACGAGCAGTACTTC	CASSVGVAGGYEQYF
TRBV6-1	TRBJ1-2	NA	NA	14	TGTGCCAGCAGTGAAGAGGGGGATTTGGATGGCTACACCTTC	CASSEEGDLDGYTF
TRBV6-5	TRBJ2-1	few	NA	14	TGTGCCAGCAGGGCAGAGACCCCCGGGTATGAGCAGTTCTTC	CASRAETPGYEQFF
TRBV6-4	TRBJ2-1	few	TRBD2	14	TGTGCCAGCAGTGAGGGGACTAGCACCAATGAGCAGTTCTTC	CASSEGTSTNEQFF
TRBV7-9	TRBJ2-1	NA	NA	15	TGTGCCAGCAGCTTAGCACAGGGAACCTACAATGAGCAGTTCTTC	CASSLAQGTYNEQFF
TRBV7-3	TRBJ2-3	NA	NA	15	TGTGCCAGCAGCCCCGTGGACTCAAGCACAGATACGCAGTATTTT	CASSPVDSSTDTQYF
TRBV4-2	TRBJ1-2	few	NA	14	TGTGCCAGCAGCCAAGACCCAGGGCCGAGTGGCTACACCTTC	CASSQDPGPSGYTF
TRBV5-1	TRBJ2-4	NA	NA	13	TGCGCCAGCAGCCGGTTGGAGGAAAACATTCAGTACTTC	CASSRLEENIQYF
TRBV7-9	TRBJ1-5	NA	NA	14	TGTGCCAGCAGCTATGACAGTAGCAATCAGCCCCAGCATTTT	CASSYDSSNQPQHF
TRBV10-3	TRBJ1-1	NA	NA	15	TGTGCCATCAGTGAGTTACAGGTACCGAACACTGAAGCTTTCTTT	CAISELQVPNTEAFF
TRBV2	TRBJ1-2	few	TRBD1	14	TGTGCCAGCAGCCCACAGGGGTCGGCTATTGGCTACACCTTC	CASSPQGSAIGYTF
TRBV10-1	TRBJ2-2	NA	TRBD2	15	TGCGCCAGCAGTATAGCGGGGACGAACACCGGGGAGCTGTTTTTT	CASSIAGTNTGELFF
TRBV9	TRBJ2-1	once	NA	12	TGTGCCAGCAGCGTAGAAGGGGATGAGCAGTTCTTC	CASSVEGDEQFF
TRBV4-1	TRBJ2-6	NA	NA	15	TGCGCCAGCAGCCCCGGGACATCTGGGGCCAACGTCCTGACTTTC	CASSPGTSGANVLTF
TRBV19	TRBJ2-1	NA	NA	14	TGTGCCAGTAGTATATGGACAGAACCTAATGAGCAGTTCTTC	CASSIWTEPNEQFF
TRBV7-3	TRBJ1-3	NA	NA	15	TGTGCCAGCAGCTCCGGAGGGTACTCTGGAAACACCATATATTTT	CASSSGGYSGNTIYF
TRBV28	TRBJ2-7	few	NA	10	TGTGCCAGCAGCCGCTACGAGCAGTACTTC	CASSRYEQYF
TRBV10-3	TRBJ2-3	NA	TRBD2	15	TGTGCCATCAGTCAGCTAGCGGGGACCACAGATACGCAGTATTTT	CAISQLAGTTDTQYF
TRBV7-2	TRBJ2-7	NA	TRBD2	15	TGTGCCAGCAGCCCCGTTAGAGCGGGGGTCGCCGAGCAGTACTTC	CASSPVRAGVAEQYF
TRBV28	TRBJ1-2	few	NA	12	TGTGCCAGCATGTCGTCGAACTATGGCTACACCTTC	CASMSSNYGYTF
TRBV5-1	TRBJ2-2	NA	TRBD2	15	TGCGCCAGCACCCCAGCGGGAGGTAGCACCGGGGAGCTGTTTTTT	CASTPAGGSTGELFF
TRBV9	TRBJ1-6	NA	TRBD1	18	TGTGCCAGCAGCCCCCTGGGACAGAGAAGCTCCTATAATTCACCCCTCCACTTT	CASSPLGQRSSYNSPLHF
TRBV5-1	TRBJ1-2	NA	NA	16	TGCGCCAGCAGCTTGGCGGGGGGACGGGGGAACTATGGCTACACCTTC	CASSLAGGRGNYGYTF
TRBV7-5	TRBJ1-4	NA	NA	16	TGTGCCAGAAGCGCCACGAGTGGAGGCGAGGTTGAAAAACTGTTTTTT	CARSATSGGEVEKLFF
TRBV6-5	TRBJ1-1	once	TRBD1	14	TGTGCCAGCGGGCACAGGGGGATAAACACTGAAGCTTTCTTT	CASGHRGINTEAFF
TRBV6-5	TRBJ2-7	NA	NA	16	TGTGCCAGCAGTTTTTTGAGGACAGCGGACGGCTACGAGCAGTACTTC	CASSFLRTADGYEQYF
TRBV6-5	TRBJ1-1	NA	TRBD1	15	TGTGCCAGCAGTACGCAAAAACAGGGGTTCGCTGAAGCTTTCTTT	CASSTQKQGFAEAFF
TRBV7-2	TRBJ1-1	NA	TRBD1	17	TGTGCCAGCAGCTTGAGGGACAGTTCCGAACCCACTTTAGAAGCTTTCTTT	CASSLRDSSEPTLEAFF
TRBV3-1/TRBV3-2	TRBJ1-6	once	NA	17	TGTGCCAGCAGCCCACTCCTTTGGGGGGAGGTCGGATCACCCCTCCACTTT	CASSPLLWGEVGSPLHF
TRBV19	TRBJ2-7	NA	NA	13	TGTGCCAGTAGTGAACAGGGTGCCCACGAGCAGTACTTC	CASSEQGAHEQYF
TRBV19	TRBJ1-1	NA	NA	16	TGTGCCAGTAGGGTTGGGTCGCAGGGGAGAAACACTGAAGCTTTCTTT	CASRVGSQGRNTEAFF
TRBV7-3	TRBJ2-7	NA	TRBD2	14	TGTGCCAGCAGCCTACTAGCGGGGGGCTACGAGCAGTACTTC	CASSLLAGGYEQYF
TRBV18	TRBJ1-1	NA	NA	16	TGTGCCAGCTCACCAATGCAGGGAAACCAGAACACTGAAGCTTTCTTT	CASSPMQGNQNTEAFF
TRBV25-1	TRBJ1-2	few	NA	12	TGTGCCAGCAGTGGTAACAGGGATGGCTACACCTTC	CASSGNRDGYTF
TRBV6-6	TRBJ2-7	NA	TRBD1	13	TGTGCCAGCAGCCCCGGGACAGGGTACGAGCAGTACTTC	CASSPGTGYEQYF
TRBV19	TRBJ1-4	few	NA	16	TGTGCCAGTAGTATAGGACTATCTGCAACTAATGAAAAACTGTTTTTT	CASSIGLSATNEKLFF
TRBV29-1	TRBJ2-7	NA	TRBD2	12	TGCAGTGCACTAGCGGCCTCCTACGAGCAGTACTTC	CSALAASYEQYF